This TCR beta chain derives from a study of T cell responses to AZD1222 COVID-19 vaccine. Study findings and constraints: It should be noted that donors were predominantly white British and more often female, and clonal diversity was possibly underestimated. Repertoires were obtained only post-peak T cell response.

Details on this clone: Its antigen remains unknown.

The repertoire was sequenced with immunoSEQ multiplex PCR; TCRdb's copy has only in-frame clones and lacks some. Here the sample spans approximately 80,000 clones, more than 80% being singletons. Germline assignment: CDR1 GTSNPN and CDR2 SVGIG (reference sequence). V shed 5 bases and J shed 5 bases, with 15 bases lying between them. This CDR3 comprises 13 residues. Material: peripheral blood, obtained on day 0 of AZD1222 vaccination. This chain links TRBV30 with TRBJ1-2; maybe TRBD1 (5 bases). The source of this sequence is an adult in good health. The CDR3 loop reads CAWAPPRGYGYTF. The CDR3 nucleotides read TGTGCCTGGGCCCCGCCGAGGGGTTATGGCTACACCTTC.